What follows describes a single T cell receptor beta chain. Under the authors' procedure: Reference gene primer amplification in the assay estimated nucleated cell counts. Sequenced by immunoSEQ multiplex PCR; TCRdb stores in-frame clones only, minus some. Clone size and the V and J calls come from that table; the DNA yielded D and trimming. Among approximately 170,000 clones listed, around 82% were seen once. This record comes from a study of blood T cell repertoires in COVID-19. On the study more broadly: T cells, B-cell-depleted T cells, or PBMCs supplied cDNA or gDNA.

The germline CDR1 and CDR2 sequences are LGHDT and YNNKEL (reference sequence). V was clipped by 10 bases and J by 7 bases; unmatched bases: 9. The CDR3 is made up of 12 amino acids. Sequenced material: peripheral blood. The chain employs TRBV3-1 (or the pseudogene TRBV3-2) and TRBJ1-2, with TRBD1 matching over 7 bases. The source is a man in his 60s who had recovered from COVID-19. The CDR3 loop reads CATGQGERGYTF. The CDR3 DNA sequence: TGTGCCACTGGGCAGGGGGAGCGTGGCTACACCTTC.